The 17 T cell receptor beta chains in this list originate from one sample, sequenced in a study of cytomegalovirus exposure and HLA in healthy donors. PCR involved 60 Vbeta and 13 Jbeta primers. The method was immunoSEQ multiplex PCR; TCRdb's version includes in-frame clones alone and lacks a portion of them. The table lists some 110,000 clones, approximately 70% of them singletons. Specimen: PBMCs. The receptors come from a man between 18 and 35 years old in good health and CMV-seronegative.

V is TRBV21-1 and J is TRBJ2-7; TRBD2 was called by the table and not checked on the DNA. TRBV21-1 is listed as a pseudogene. There are 14 residues in the CDR3. The CDR3 nucleotides are TGTGCCAGCAGCAAAGTCCGACTAGCGAACTCGCAGTACTTC. It yields the protein CASSKVRLANSQYF.

The rearrangement uses TRBV6-5 and TRBJ1-1; 7 bases map to TRBD1. Germline loops: CDR1 MNHEY, CDR2 SVGAGI. The CDR3 has 15 residues. Trimming at V came to 7 bases and at J to 3 bases, leaving 11 bases not matched to a gene. The CDR3 is CASTPRGRRDTEAFF. In DNA, the CDR3 is TGTGCCAGCACACCGAGGGGGCGTAGGGACACTGAAGCTTTCTTT.

The chain is built from TRBV5-1 and TRBJ2-7; TRBD2 matches at 10 bases. The CDR3 runs 17 residues. J gave up 2 bases and V 2 bases, and 10 bases lay outside the gene matches. Germline V gene sequence: CDR1 SGHRS, CDR2 YFSETQ. Here the CDR3 DNA reads TGCGCCAGCAGCTTTAGGGGCCCGACTAGCGGGCCCTACGAGCAGTACTTC. Protein sequence: CASSFRGPTSGPYEQYF.

This chain joins TRBV6-5 and TRBJ1-4; D is unresolved. The V gene's germline CDR1 is MNHEY and CDR2 SVGAGI. Trimming pared 0 bases from V and 6 bases from J, leaving 14 bases between. The CDR3 consists of 16 residues. The CDR3 region is CASSYSRAGGDEKLFF. For the CDR3, the DNA is TGTGCCAGCAGTTACTCGAGGGCAGGCGGGGATGAAAAACTGTTTTTT.

The table lists this clone with a few counts. V is TRBV2 and J is TRBJ2-1; 10 bases match TRBD2. The CDR3 covers 15 residues. Per the germline V gene, CDR1 is SNHLY and CDR2 is FYNNEI. Unmatched junction bases numbered 2, after V lost 3 bases and J lost 3 bases. CDR3 nucleotides: TGTGCCAGCAGTGATCGGACTAGCGGCTACAATGAGCAGTTCTTC. This encodes CASSDRTSGYNEQFF.

The CDR3 nucleotides read TGTGCCAGCAGCTTAGTGGGGGGGGGACCGAACCCTTACGAGCAGTACTTC. This translates into CASSLVGGGPNPYEQYF. The V call is TRBV7-8, the J call TRBJ2-7, with 7 bases identical to TRBD2. The ends lost 1 base at V and 4 bases at J; junction bases unmatched: 13. Per germline, CDR1 SGHVS and CDR2 FQNEAQ. This CDR3 region has 17 residues.

The chain joins TRBV4-3 to TRBJ2-3, with 13 bases that match TRBD2. Germline assignment: CDR1 LGHNA and CDR2 YSLEER. The ends lost 3 bases at V and 6 bases at J; junction bases unmatched: 18. CDR3 length: 20 residues. CDR3 region: CASSQDTGTSGTYPADTQYF. CDR3 in DNA: TGCGCCAGCAGCCAGGATACCGGGACTAGCGGGACCTACCCGGCGGATACGCAGTATTTT.

To note about this clone: Its ends do not fully match the called genes, so a read error is possible. Written as DNA, the CDR3 is TGTGCCTCCAGCAAGTTTTGGAGGGAGACAGACAATGAGCAGTTCTTC. Residues: CASSKFWRETDNEQFF. This chain connects TRBV15 to TRBJ2-1; possibly TRBD2 for D (6 bases). The CDR3 contains 16 residues. Germline V lookup: CDR1 LNHNV, CDR2 YYDKDF (reference sequence).

This sequence joins TRBV13 and TRBJ2-3; 9 bases line up with TRBD2. The CDR3 loop spans 16 amino acids. Trimming removed 5 bases from V and 6 bases from J; junction bases left unmatched: 12. Germline V gives CDR1 PRHDT, CDR2 FYEKMQ (reference sequence). The CDR3 loop is CASSPHSGGPGDTQYF. The CDR3, as DNA: TGTGCCAGCAGCCCCCACAGCGGGGGGCCAGGGGATACGCAGTATTTT.

The J gene is TRBJ2-7, the V gene TRBV6-5; maybe TRBD2 (6 bases). The CDR3 loop spans 15 amino acids. CDR1 and CDR2 (germline): MNHEY, SVGAGI. The ends were cut back, 6 bases at V and 1 base at J, with 16 bases in the middle. In DNA, the CDR3 is TGTGCCAGCAGCCCTTTATCTGCGGGATCCTACGAGCAGTACTTC. It codes for CASSPLSAGSYEQYF.

The CDR3, as DNA: TGTGCCACCACCCCGAGACGGGGAGGCTACGAGCAGTACTTC. It encodes CATTPRRGGYEQYF. The rearrangement uses TRBV15 and TRBJ2-7; the D gene is possibly TRBD2 (6 bases). V was pared by 7 bases and J by 3 bases, with 16 bases between. The CDR3 totals 14 residues. Germline V gene sequence: CDR1 LNHNV, CDR2 YYDKDF (reference sequence).

V is TRBV18 and J is TRBJ1-3; no clear D. The CDR3 runs to 16 residues. Germline loops: CDR1 KGHSH, CDR2 LQKENI. Trimming pared 3 bases from V and 0 bases from J, leaving 12 bases between. The CDR3 sequence: CASSPFSPNSGNTIYF. The CDR3 nucleotides read TGTGCCAGCTCACCCTTCAGTCCGAACTCTGGAAACACCATATATTTT.

This clone was seen a single time. Here the CDR3 DNA reads TGTGCCAGCAGTCGACAGTTCCGTGGAAACACCATATATTTT. Protein sequence: CASSRQFRGNTIYF. This sequence joins TRBV28 and TRBJ1-3; tentative D call: TRBD1 (5 bases). The CDR3 covers 14 residues. Trimming pared 5 bases from V and 3 bases from J, leaving 11 bases between. Germline CDR1 reads MDHEN; CDR2 reads SYDVKM.

V is TRBV4-1 and J is TRBJ2-1, with 8 bases identical to TRBD2. Germline CDR1 reads MGHRA; CDR2 reads YSYEKL. CDR3 length: 16 residues. With V trimmed by 1 base and J by 1 base, 3 bases remained unmatched. The CDR3 spells CASSQGGGSSYNEQFF. CDR3 sequence (DNA): TGCGCCAGCAGCCAAGGCGGGGGGAGTTCCTACAATGAGCAGTTCTTC.

The chain has TRBV7-2 and TRBJ1-5; the D gene is possibly TRBD1 (5 bases). With 3 bases removed from V and 0 bases from J, the gap between germline ends came to 9 bases. The CDR3 covers 15 residues. The V gene's germline CDR1 is SGHTA and CDR2 FQGNSA. DNA of the CDR3: TGTGCCAGCAGCTTTAGGGGTAATAGCAATCAGCCCCAGCATTTT. It codes for CASSFRGNSNQPQHF. Drawing the rest from reference TRBV7-2 and TRBJ1-5, the complete variable domain is GAGVSQSPSNKVTEKGKDVELRCDPISGHTALYWYRQSLGQGLEFLIYFQGNSAPDKSGLPSDRFSAERTGGSVSTLTIQRTQQEDSAVYLCASSFRGNSNQPQHFGDGTRLSIL.

V usage is TRBV10-3 and J usage is TRBJ2-2; D might be TRBD2 (5 bases). The V and J ends lost 7 bases and 3 bases respectively, with 12 bases between them. Per the germline V gene, CDR1 is ENHRY and CDR2 is SYGVKD. The CDR3 runs 14 residues. The CDR3 loop is CAITPLGDTGELFF. CDR3 nucleotides: TGTGCCATCACCCCTCTCGGGGACACCGGGGAGCTGTTTTTT.

This clone appeared a few times. This chain joins TRBV2 and TRBJ1-5, with 8 nucleotides matching TRBD1. In germline, CDR1 is SNHLY, CDR2 FYNNEI. J gave up 4 bases and V 3 bases, and 5 bases lay outside the gene matches. This CDR3 spans 15 amino acids. This chain's CDR3 is CASSEGGTGNQPQHF. CDR3 DNA sequence: TGTGCCAGCAGTGAGGGGGGGACAGGTAATCAGCCCCAGCATTTT.